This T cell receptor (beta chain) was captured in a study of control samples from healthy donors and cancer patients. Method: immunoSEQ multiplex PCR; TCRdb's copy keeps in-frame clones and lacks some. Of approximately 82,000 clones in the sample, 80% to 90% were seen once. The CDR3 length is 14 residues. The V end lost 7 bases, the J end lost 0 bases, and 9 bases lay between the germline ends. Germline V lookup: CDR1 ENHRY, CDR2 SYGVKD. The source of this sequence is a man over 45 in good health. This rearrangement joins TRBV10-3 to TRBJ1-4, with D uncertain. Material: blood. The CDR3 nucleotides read TGTGCCATCAAGGAAAGTGCAACTAATGAAAAACTGTTTTTT. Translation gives CAIKESATNEKLFF.